This T cell receptor beta chain was identified during a study of blood T cell repertoires in COVID-19. Assay: immunoSEQ multiplex PCR; the TCRdb copy retains only in-frame clones and omits some. This table holds about 64,000 clones, about 90% found once. Seattle researchers signed up patients amid active infection and tracked them longitudinally. Germline CDR1 reads LGHNT; CDR2 reads FRNRAP. With 1 base clipped from V and 5 bases from J, the junction kept 4 bases outside the gene matches. There are 15 residues in the CDR3. What was sequenced was peripheral blood. The sequence derives from a woman in her sixties or seventies with COVID-19, enrolled during active disease. This chain links TRBV12-5 with TRBJ2-1; TRBD1 matches 8 bases. CDR3 bases: TGTGCTAGTGGTTTGGGGACAGGGAGGAACAATGAGCAGTTCTTC. Translating it yields CASGLGTGRNNEQFF.